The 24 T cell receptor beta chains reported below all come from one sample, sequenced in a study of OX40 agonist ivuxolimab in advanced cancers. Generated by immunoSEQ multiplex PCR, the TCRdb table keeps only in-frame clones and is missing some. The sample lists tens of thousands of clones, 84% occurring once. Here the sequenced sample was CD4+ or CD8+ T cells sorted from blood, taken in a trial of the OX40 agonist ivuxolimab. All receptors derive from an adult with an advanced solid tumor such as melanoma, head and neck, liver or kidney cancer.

In nucleotides, the CDR3 is TGTGCCAGCAGCCGAGGGACTAGCGGGAGGACCGGGGAGCTGTTTTTT. It specifies CASSRGTSGRTGELFF. This chain links TRBV11-2 with TRBJ2-2; 15 bases are shared with TRBD2. Germline CDR1 reads SGHAT; CDR2 reads FQNNGV. After removal of 5 bases from V and 5 bases from J, the junction contained 3 bases not matched to a gene. The CDR3 runs 16 residues.

The DNA for the CDR3 is TGTGCCTGGAGTGTAATCCAGGAGAGACGGGAGCAGTTCTTC. The encoded protein is CAWSVIQERREQFF. The chain employs TRBV30 and TRBJ2-1, with D unresolved. Deletions cut 0 bases from V and 10 bases from J, with 16 bases between. Germline lookup yields CDR1 GTSNPN and CDR2 SVGIG (reference sequence). The CDR3 totals 14 residues.

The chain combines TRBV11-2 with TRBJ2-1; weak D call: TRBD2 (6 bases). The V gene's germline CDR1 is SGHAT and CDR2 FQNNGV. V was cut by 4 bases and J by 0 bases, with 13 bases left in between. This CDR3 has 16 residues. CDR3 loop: CASSSLTGLSYNEQFF. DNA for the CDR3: TGTGCCAGCAGCTCACTAACGGGACTCTCCTACAATGAGCAGTTCTTC.

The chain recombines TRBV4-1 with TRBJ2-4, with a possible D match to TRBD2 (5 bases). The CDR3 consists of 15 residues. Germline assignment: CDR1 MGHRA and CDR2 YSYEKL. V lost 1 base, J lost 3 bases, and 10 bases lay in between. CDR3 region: CASSQGESGKNIQYF. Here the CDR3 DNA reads TGCGCCAGCAGCCAAGGGGAGTCGGGCAAAAACATTCAGTACTTC.

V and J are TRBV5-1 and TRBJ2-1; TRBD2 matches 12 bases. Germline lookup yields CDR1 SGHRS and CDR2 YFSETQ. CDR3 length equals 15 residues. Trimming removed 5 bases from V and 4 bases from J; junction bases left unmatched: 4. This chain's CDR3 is CASSTGTSGYNEQFF. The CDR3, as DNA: TGCGCCAGCAGTACCGGGACTAGCGGGTACAATGAGCAGTTCTTC.

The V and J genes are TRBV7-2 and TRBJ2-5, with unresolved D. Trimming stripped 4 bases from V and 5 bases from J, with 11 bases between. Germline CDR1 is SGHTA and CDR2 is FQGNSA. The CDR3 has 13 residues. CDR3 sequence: CASSSADSETQYF. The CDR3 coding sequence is TGTGCCAGCAGCTCTGCCGATTCGGAGACCCAGTACTTC.

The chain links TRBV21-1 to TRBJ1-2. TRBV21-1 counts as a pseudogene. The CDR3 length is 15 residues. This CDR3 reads CASNITITENYGYTF. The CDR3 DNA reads TGTGCCAGCAATATCACTATTACGGAAAACTATGGCTACACCTTC.

The DNA for the CDR3 is TGTGCCAGCTCACCACAGGACCACAGCTCTGGAAACACCATATATTTT. This gives the protein CASSPQDHSSGNTIYF. This chain uses TRBV18 with TRBJ1-3, with D unclear. The V and J ends lost 1 base and 0 bases respectively, with 10 bases between them. CDR3 length: 16 amino acids. CDR1 is KGHSH, CDR2 LQKENI, per germline.

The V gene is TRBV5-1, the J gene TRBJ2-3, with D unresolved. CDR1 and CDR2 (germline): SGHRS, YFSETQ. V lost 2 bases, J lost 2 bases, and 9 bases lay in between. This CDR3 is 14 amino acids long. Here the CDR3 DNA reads TGCGCCAGCAGCTTCGAGATTTTCACAGATACGCAGTATTTT. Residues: CASSFEIFTDTQYF.

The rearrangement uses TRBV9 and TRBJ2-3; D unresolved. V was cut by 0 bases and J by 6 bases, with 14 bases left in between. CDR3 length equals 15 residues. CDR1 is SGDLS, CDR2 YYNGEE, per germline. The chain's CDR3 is CASSVGDRARDTQYF. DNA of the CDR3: TGTGCCAGCAGCGTAGGGGATCGGGCAAGGGATACGCAGTATTTT.

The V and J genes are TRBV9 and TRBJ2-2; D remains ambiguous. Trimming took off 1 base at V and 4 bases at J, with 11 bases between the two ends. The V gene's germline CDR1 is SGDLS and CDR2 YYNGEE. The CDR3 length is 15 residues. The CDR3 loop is CASSVPPQITGELFF. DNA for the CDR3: TGTGCCAGCAGCGTACCTCCCCAGATCACCGGGGAGCTGTTTTTT.

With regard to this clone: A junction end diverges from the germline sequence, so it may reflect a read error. This CDR3 is CAISDKREESVF. CDR3 in DNA: TGTGCCATCAGTGACAAGCGGGAGGAATCCGTCTTC. The V and J genes are TRBV10-3 and TRBJ2-1; 9 bases align to TRBD2. Germline lookup yields CDR1 ENHRY and CDR2 SYGVKD. The CDR3 covers 12 residues.

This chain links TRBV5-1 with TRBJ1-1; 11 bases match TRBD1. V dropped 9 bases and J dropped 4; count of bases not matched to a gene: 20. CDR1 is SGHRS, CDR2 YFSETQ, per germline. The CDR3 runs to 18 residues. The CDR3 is CATHVLPPGQGDITEAFF. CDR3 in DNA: TGCGCCACCCACGTGCTACCACCGGGACAGGGGGATATCACTGAAGCTTTCTTT.

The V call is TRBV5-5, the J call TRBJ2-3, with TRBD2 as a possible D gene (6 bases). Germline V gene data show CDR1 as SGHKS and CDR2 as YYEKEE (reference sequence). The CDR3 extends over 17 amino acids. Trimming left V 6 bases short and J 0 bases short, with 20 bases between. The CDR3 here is CASIILSGGASTDTQYF. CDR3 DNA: TGTGCCAGCATCATCCTAAGCGGCGGGGCCAGCACAGATACGCAGTATTTT.

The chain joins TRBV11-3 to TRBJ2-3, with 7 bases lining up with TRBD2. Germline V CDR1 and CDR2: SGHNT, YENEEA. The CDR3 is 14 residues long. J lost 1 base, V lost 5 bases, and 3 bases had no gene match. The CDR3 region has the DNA TGTGCCAGCAGCGCAAGCGGGGGCACAGATACGCAGTATTTT. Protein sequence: CASSASGGTDTQYF.

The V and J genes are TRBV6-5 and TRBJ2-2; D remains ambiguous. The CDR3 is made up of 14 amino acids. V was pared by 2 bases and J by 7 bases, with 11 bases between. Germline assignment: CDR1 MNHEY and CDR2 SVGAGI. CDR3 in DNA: TGTGCCAGCAGTTACGGCTCGCCTCTCGGGGAGCTGTTTTTT. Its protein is CASSYGSPLGELFF.

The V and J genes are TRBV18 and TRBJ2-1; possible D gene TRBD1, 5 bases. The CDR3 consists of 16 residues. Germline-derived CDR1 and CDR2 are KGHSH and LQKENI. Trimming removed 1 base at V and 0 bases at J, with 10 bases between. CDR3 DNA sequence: TGTGCCAGCTCACCACAGGGGAAGAGCTCCTACAATGAGCAGTTCTTC. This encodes CASSPQGKSSYNEQFF.

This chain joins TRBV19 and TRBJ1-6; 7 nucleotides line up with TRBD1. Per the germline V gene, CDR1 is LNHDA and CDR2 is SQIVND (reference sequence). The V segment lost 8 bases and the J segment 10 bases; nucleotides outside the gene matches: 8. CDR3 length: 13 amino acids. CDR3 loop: CASGSTGQSPLHF. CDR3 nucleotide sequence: TGTGCCAGTGGATCGACAGGGCAATCACCCCTCCACTTT.

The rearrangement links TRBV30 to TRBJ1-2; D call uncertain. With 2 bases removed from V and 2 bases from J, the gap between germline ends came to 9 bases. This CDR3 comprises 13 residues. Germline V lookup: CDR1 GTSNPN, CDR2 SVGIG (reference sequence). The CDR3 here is CAWSSRSNYGYTF. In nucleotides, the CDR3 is TGTGCCTGGAGTTCCAGAAGCAACTATGGCTACACCTTC.

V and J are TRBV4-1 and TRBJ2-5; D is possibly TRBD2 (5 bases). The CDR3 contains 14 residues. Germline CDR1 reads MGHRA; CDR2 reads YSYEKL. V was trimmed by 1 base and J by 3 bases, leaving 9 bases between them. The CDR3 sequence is CASSQGLAEETQYF. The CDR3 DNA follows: TGCGCCAGCAGCCAAGGGCTAGCTGAAGAGACCCAGTACTTC.

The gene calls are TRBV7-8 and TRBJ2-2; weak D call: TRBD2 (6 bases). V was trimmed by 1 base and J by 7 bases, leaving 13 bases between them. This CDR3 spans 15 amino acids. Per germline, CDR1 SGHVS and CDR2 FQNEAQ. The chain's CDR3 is CASSLGGRQFGELFF. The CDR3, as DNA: TGTGCCAGCAGCTTAGGGGGGAGGCAATTCGGGGAGCTGTTTTTT.

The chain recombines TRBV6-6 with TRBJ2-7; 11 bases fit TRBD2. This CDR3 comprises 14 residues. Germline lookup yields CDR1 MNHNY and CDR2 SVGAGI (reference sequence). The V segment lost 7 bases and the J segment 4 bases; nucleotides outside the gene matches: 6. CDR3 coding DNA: TGTGCCAGCACCGATACTAGCGGGAGTTACGAGCAGTACTTC. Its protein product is CASTDTSGSYEQYF.

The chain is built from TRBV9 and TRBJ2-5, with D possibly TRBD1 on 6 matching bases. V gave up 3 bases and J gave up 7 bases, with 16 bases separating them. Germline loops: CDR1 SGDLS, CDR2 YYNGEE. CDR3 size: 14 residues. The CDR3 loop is CASSARQDGVTQYF. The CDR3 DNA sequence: TGTGCCAGCAGCGCCAGACAGGACGGCGTGACCCAGTACTTC.

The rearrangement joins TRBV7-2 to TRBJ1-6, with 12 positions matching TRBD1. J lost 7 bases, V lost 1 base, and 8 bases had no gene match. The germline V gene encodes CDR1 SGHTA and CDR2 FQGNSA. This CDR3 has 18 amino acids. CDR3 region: CASSLVPGQGASNSPLHF. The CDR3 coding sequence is TGTGCCAGCAGCTTAGTCCCGGGACAGGGGGCCTCAAATTCACCCCTCCACTTT. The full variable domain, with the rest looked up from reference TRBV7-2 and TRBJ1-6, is GAGVSQSPSNKVTEKGKDVELRCDPISGHTALYWYRQSLGQGLEFLIYFQGNSAPDKSGLPSDRFSAERTGGSVSTLTIQRTQQEDSAVYLCASSLVPGQGASNSPLHFGNGTRLTVT.